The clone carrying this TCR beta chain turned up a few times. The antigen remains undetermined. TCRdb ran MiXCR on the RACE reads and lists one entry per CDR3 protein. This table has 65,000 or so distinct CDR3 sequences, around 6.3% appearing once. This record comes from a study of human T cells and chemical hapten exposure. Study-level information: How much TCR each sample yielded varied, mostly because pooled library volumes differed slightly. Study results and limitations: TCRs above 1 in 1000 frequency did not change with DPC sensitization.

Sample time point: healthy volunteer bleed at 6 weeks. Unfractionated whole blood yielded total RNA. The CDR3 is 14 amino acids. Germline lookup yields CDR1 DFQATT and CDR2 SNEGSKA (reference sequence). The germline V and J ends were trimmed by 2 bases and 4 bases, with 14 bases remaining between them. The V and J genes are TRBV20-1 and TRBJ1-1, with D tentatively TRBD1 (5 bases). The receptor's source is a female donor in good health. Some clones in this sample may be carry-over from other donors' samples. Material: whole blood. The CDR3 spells CSARKWGDSTEAFF. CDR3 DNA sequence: TGCAGTGCTAGAAAGTGGGGGGATAGCACTGAAGCTTTCTTT.